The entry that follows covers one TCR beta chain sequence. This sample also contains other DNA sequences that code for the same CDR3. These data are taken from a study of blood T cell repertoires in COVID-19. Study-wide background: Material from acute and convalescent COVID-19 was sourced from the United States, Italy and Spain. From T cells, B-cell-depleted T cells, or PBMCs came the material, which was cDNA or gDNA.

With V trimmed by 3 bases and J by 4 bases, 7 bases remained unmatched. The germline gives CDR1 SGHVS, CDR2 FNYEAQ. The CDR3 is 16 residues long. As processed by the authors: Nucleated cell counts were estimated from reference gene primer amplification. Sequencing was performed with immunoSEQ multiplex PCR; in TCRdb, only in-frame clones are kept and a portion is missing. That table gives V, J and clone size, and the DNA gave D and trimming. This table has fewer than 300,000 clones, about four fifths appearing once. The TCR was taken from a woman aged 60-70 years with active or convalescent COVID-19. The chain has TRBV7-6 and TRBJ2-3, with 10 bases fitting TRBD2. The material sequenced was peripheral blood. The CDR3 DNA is TGTGCCAGCAGCTTGTTCAGCGGGGGGGCCCCAGATACGCAGTATTTT. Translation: CASSLFSGGAPDTQYF.